This TCR beta chain derives from a study of shared clonotypes between healthy human individuals. Overall study: CD4 naive and memory got three plates each, CD8 naive two, CD8 memory one. Overall study findings and caveats: For naive CD4 cells, around 5% of clonotypes were shared across a handful of donors. Limitation of the genetic and exposure-history diversity represented came from the few donors.

In this sample, this clone turned up a few times. Its target is unknown. Terminally differentiated effector memory CD45RA+ cells were excluded by CCR7 positive selection of CD45RO-negative cells. Each subset's genomic DNA was split evenly across several immunoSEQ plates. This table comes from immunoSEQ multiplex PCR, and its TCRdb copy is limited to in-frame clones, with some not included. The table includes approximately 2,200,000 clones, about 93% detected once. The receptor was derived from a man aged 18 to 30 in good health. Some clones in this sample may be carry-over from other donors' samples. The sequencing input was naive CD8+ T cells from PBMCs.

CDR3 DNA: TGTGCCAGCAAGGGCCGGTTGCCTAATGAAAAACTGTTTTTT. Translated, it gives CASKGRLPNEKLFF. J is TRBJ1-4 and V is TRBV6-1; D is unclear. With 7 bases removed from V and 3 bases from J, the gap between germline ends came to 12 bases. The V gene's germline CDR1 is MNHNS and CDR2 SASEGT. This CDR3 contains 14 residues.